This T cell receptor beta chain derives from a study of T-cell memory formation after mild COVID-19. The sample holds many counts of this clonotype. TCRdb analysed the 5' RACE reads with MiXCR anew, one entry per CDR3 protein. The sample contains about 450,000 distinct CDR3 sequences, under 25% of which appear only once. This CDR3 spans 14 amino acids. Germline-derived CDR1 and CDR2 are GTSNPN and SVGIG (reference sequence). V dropped 0 bases and J dropped 5 bases, with 8 bases sitting between them. Sequenced sample: PBMCs or a T cell subset sorted from them (not recorded which). The genes are TRBV30 and TRBJ1-6; the D is unclear. This sequence was found in an adult woman who had mild COVID-19 (a few samples of this study predate the infection). Cell type and time point are not known. DNA of the CDR3: TGTGCCTGGAGTGTACTAACGGATAATTCACCCCTCCACTTT. Protein product: CAWSVLTDNSPLHF.